A single sample is the source of the 3 T cell receptor beta chains below, sequenced in a study of molecular identifiers for immune sequencing clone quantification. One entry per CDR3 protein results from TCRdb running MiXCR on the PCR reads. The sample has over 550,000 distinct CDR3 sequences, approximately 24% seen once. The sample consisted of naive CD8+ T cells from blood, with Jurkat cell RNA spiked in. Subset denoted: FACS-sorted CD8+CD4-CCR7+CD45RA+ naive T cells. These receptors came from a human donor in good health. Some libraries in this study had Jurkat cell RNA spiked in.

This clonotype was observed at least ten times. The rearrangement joins TRBV7-9 to TRBJ2-3; D call uncertain. The CDR3 totals 16 residues. The V gene lost 2 bases and the J gene lost 1 base, with 13 bases spanning the gap. Germline V gene lookup returns CDR1 SEHNR and CDR2 FQNEAQ (reference sequence). The CDR3, as DNA: TGTGCCAGCAGCTTATTATCTACACCTGGCACAGATACGCAGTATTTT. Translated: CASSLLSTPGTDTQYF. Based on the CDR3 plus reference TRBV7-9 and TRBJ2-3, the full variable domain is DTGVSQNPRHKITKRGQNVTFRCDPISEHNRLYWYRQTLGQGPEFLTYFQNEAQLEKSRLLSDRFSAERPKGSFSTLEIQRTEQGDSAMYLCASSLLSTPGTDTQYFGPGTRLTVL.

As to this clonotype: A read error is possible here, since a much larger clone lies one base away. The chain recombines TRBV27 with TRBJ1-2, with 7 bases matching TRBD1. Germline V gene sequence: CDR1 MNHEY, CDR2 SMNVEV (reference sequence). This CDR3 comprises 16 residues. This chain's CDR3 is CASSQLGQTTTYGYAF. The CDR3 bases are TGTGCCAGCAGTCAACTGGGACAGACCACCACCTATGGCTACGCCTTC.

This chain uses TRBV29-1 with TRBJ2-7; 10 nucleotides align to TRBD2. The V gene end was trimmed by 2 bases and the J gene end by 0 bases; junction bases not matched to a gene: 7. This CDR3 is 16 amino acids long. Germline loops: CDR1 SQVTM, CDR2 ANQGSEA. The CDR3 protein is CSVEIGAGGLSYEQYF. CDR3 sequence (DNA): TGCAGCGTTGAAATCGGAGCGGGAGGGCTCTCCTACGAGCAGTACTTC.